A single sample gave rise to the 5 T cell receptor beta chains below, sequenced in a study of technical replicates of blood from a few donors (dated by TCRdb to 2016 to 2017). Library method: the immunoSEQ multiplex PCR assay. The immuneACCESS repertoire file appears here via TCRdb, limited to in-frame rearrangements. These files lack a portion of the clones; in checked studies, under half of the deficit traces to unresolved V genes, and the cause of the others is not known. Counted in this sample were 80,000 to 95,000 clones; about 93% of them appeared once. The ten most abundant clones make up around 0.25% of the sample. Sequenced material: T cells isolated from PBMCs. The receptors derive from a human donor in good health.

This chain links TRBV6-5 with TRBJ1-5; 10 bases line up with TRBD1. Germline CDR1 and CDR2: MNHEY and SVGAGI. Germline trimming cut 4 bases from V and 2 bases from J; bases unmatched to any gene: 2. The CDR3 covers 15 residues. In nucleotides, the CDR3 is TGTGCCAGCAGTTCCGGGACAGGGGGCAATCAGCCCCAGCATTTT. Amino acids: CASSSGTGGNQPQHF.

This clone was recorded only once. The V and J genes are TRBV29-1 and TRBJ2-7; D is possibly TRBD1 (6 bases). Germline CDR1 reads SQVTM; CDR2 reads ANQGSEA. V lost 3 bases and J lost 0, with 15 bases in between. The CDR3 totals 15 residues. The CDR3 DNA reads TGCAGCGTTGATAGCTCCAGGGGACACTCCTACGAGCAGTACTTC. Translating gives CSVDSSRGHSYEQYF.

The gene calls are TRBV6-4 and TRBJ1-2; D is unclear. CDR3 length: 12 residues. In germline, CDR1 is MRHNA, CDR2 SNTAGT. With 8 bases removed from V and 4 bases from J, the gap between germline ends came to 11 bases. The CDR3 reads CASGEGTYGYTF. CDR3 in DNA: TGTGCCAGCGGAGAAGGTACCTATGGCTACACCTTC.

The V call is TRBV7-3, the J call TRBJ2-1; the D is unclear. The germline V and J ends were trimmed by 3 bases and 0 bases, with 6 bases remaining between them. From germline, CDR1 is SGHTA and CDR2 FQGTGA. The CDR3 loop spans 14 amino acids. In nucleotides, the CDR3 is TGTGCCAGCAGCTTTTCGAGCTCCTACAATGAGCAGTTCTTC. Translated, it gives CASSFSSSYNEQFF. Together with reference TRBV7-3 and TRBJ2-1, the CDR3 gives the full variable domain: GAGVSQTPSNKVTEKGKYVELRCDPISGHTALYWYRQSLGQGPEFLIYFQGTGAADDSGLPNDRFFAVRPEGSVSTLKIQRTERGDSAVYLCASSFSSSYNEQFFGPGTRLTVL.

V and J are TRBV18 and TRBJ1-1; possible D gene TRBD1, 5 bases. Deletions cut 3 bases from V and 1 base from J, with 6 bases between. The CDR3 is 13 residues long. Germline values: CDR1 KGHSH, CDR2 LQKENI. The CDR3 reads CASSPQGNTEAFF. CDR3 bases: TGTGCCAGCTCACCCCAGGGGAACACTGAAGCTTTCTTT. The full variable domain, rest sourced from reference TRBV18 and TRBJ1-1, is NAGVMQNPRHLVRRRGQEARLRCSPMKGHSHVYWYRQLPEEGLKFMVYLQKENIIDESGMPKERFSAEFPKEGPSILRIQQVVRGDSAAYFCASSPQGNTEAFFGQGTRLTVV.